This T cell receptor beta chain was observed in a study of type 1 regulatory T cells. Study in general: An in vitro protocol generated T-allo10, a Tr1-enriched, alloantigen-specific CD4 T cell product.

Per the germline V gene, CDR1 is SGHVS and CDR2 is FQNEAQ. V lost 2 bases and J 10 bases, leaving 8 bases between the germline ends. The CDR3 consists of 12 residues. This clonotype came up a few times. TCRdb processed the reads anew with MiXCR; each CDR3 protein has one entry. Of over 90,000 distinct CDR3 sequences listed, about a third are singletons. The sample taken for sequencing was CD4+ T cells, either the whole sample or a sorted fraction (not recorded which). This TCR was sampled from a human donor in good health. This chain uses TRBV7-8 with TRBJ1-4, with D possibly matching TRBD1 (6 bases). The CDR3 sequence: CASSLPGAKLFF. The CDR3 bases are TGTGCCAGCAGCTTACCAGGGGCAAAACTGTTTTTT.